This is a list of T cell receptor beta chains from one sample in a study of blood T cell repertoires in COVID-19. Assay: immunoSEQ multiplex PCR; the TCRdb copy retains only in-frame clones and omits some. The table records 150,000 to 200,000 clones, 87% of them present only once. The sample was peripheral blood. These TCRs come from a man aged 55 to 70 with active or convalescent COVID-19. The CDR3 runs from the conserved cysteine through the conserved F or W. The D gene is left open where the match is weak. Some rows have no size entry. The others give once, few or many, or a class for an expanded clone.

V gene	J gene	D gene	clone size	CDR3 protein	CDR3 DNA
TRBV5-4	TRBJ2-5	TRBD2	-	CASSSGGQAQETQYF	TGTGCCAGCAGCTCGGGGGGGCAGGCCCAAGAGACCCAGTACTTC
TRBV3-1/TRBV3-2	TRBJ1-4	-	few	CASSQVKTVTNEKLFF	TGTGCCAGCAGCCAAGTAAAGACAGTAACTAATGAAAAACTGTTTTTT
TRBV20-1	TRBJ1-4	-	-	CSASLGAGNEKLFF	TGCAGTGCTAGTCTGGGGGCAGGGAATGAAAAACTGTTTTTT
TRBV6-5	TRBJ2-3	TRBD2	-	CASIKLAGGVDTQYF	TGTGCCAGCATTAAACTAGCGGGGGGCGTCGATACGCAGTATTTT
TRBV24-1	TRBJ2-3	-	-	CATSDLRLSSTDTQYF	TGTGCCACCAGTGATTTGCGACTGAGTAGCACAGATACGCAGTATTTT
TRBV11-2	TRBJ1-2	TRBD1	-	CASRSQPGQKYGYTF	TGTGCCAGCAGGTCCCAACCGGGACAGAAATATGGCTACACCTTC
TRBV6-6	TRBJ2-7	-	-	CASSQWATGMQIYEQYF	TGTGCCAGCAGTCAGTGGGCAACAGGGATGCAAATCTACGAGCAGTACTTC
TRBV11-2	TRBJ2-3	TRBD2	few	CASSPVAGSGGAKYF	TGTGCCAGCAGCCCCGTGGCCGGTAGCGGGGGGGCTAAGTATTTT
TRBV7-3	TRBJ1-2	-	once	CASSLRGGEPNYGYTF	TGTGCCAGCAGCTTAAGGGGAGGCGAGCCTAACTATGGCTACACCTTC
TRBV5-1	TRBJ1-2	-	-	CASSLGVSGYGYTF	TGCGCCAGCAGCTTGGGGGTTTCAGGGTATGGCTACACCTTC
TRBV6-5	TRBJ2-2	-	-	CASSYKLRLFF	TGTGCCAGCAGTTACAAACTCCGGCTGTTTTTT
TRBV29-1	TRBJ2-1	-	once	CKYPRGNPNNEQFF	TGCAAATATCCCCGGGGAAATCCTAACAATGAGCAGTTCTTC
TRBV2	TRBJ1-1	-	-	CASSEASTEAFF	TGTGCCAGCAGTGAAGCTAGCACTGAAGCTTTCTTT
TRBV21-1	TRBJ1-5	-	-	CASSKGAQPQHF	TGTGCCAGCAGCAAGGGGGCGCAGCCCCAGCATTTT
TRBV20-1	TRBJ1-1	TRBD1	-	CSASFGTGGITEAFF	TGCAGTGCTAGTTTCGGGACAGGGGGTATCACTGAAGCTTTCTTT
TRBV24-1	TRBJ1-3	TRBD1	-	CATSESGQGARGNTIYF	TGTGCCACCAGTGAGAGCGGACAGGGGGCGAGGGGAAACACCATATATTTT
TRBV19	TRBJ2-1	TRBD2	-	CASSSSGTRSSYNEQFF	TGTGCCAGTAGTAGTAGCGGGACCAGGAGCTCCTACAATGAGCAGTTCTTC
TRBV25-1	TRBJ2-2	TRBD1	few	CASSAPGQVEVTGELFF	TGTGCCAGCAGTGCACCGGGACAGGTTGAGGTAACCGGGGAGCTGTTTTTT
TRBV6-2/TRBV6-3	TRBJ2-1	TRBD2	-	CASSYQRGNAYNEQFF	TGTGCCAGCAGTTACCAGCGGGGCAATGCCTACAATGAGCAGTTCTTC
TRBV5-5	TRBJ1-5	-	-	CASSPWGDSNQPQHF	TGTGCCAGCTCACCCTGGGGAGATAGCAATCAGCCCCAGCATTTT
TRBV18	TRBJ1-2	-	once	CASSPLRSALINYGYTF	TGTGCCAGCTCACCATTGAGGTCAGCTCTTATTAACTATGGCTACACCTTC
TRBV5-4	TRBJ2-1	TRBD1	-	CASSSLTGSYNEQFF	TGTGCCAGCAGCTCCCTGACAGGGTCCTACAATGAGCAGTTCTTC
TRBV5-6	TRBJ1-1	TRBD1	-	CASSFGTENTEAFF	TGTGCCAGCAGCTTTGGGACAGAGAACACTGAAGCTTTCTTT
TRBV20-1	TRBJ2-7	TRBD2	-	CSASPPVTSGSYEQYF	TGCAGTGCTAGTCCTCCCGTTACTAGCGGTTCCTACGAGCAGTACTTC
TRBV24-1	TRBJ1-1	TRBD1	-	CATSALDRAEAFF	TGTGCCACCAGTGCCCTGGACAGGGCTGAAGCTTTCTTT
TRBV19	TRBJ2-6	-	-	CASSIGDTSSGANVLTF	TGTGCCAGTAGTATAGGGGACACATCCTCTGGGGCCAACGTCCTGACTTTC
TRBV24-1	TRBJ1-2	TRBD1	-	CATSDPGQGIHGYTF	TGTGCCACCAGTGATCCGGGACAGGGGATTCATGGCTACACCTTC
TRBV18	TRBJ1-2	TRBD1	-	CASSEGTGGIYGYTF	TGTGCCAGCTCCGAAGGGACAGGTGGGATCTATGGCTACACCTTC
TRBV4-2	TRBJ2-5	-	-	CASSQEAGQGETQYF	TGTGCCAGCAGCCAAGAAGCGGGCCAGGGAGAGACCCAGTACTTC
TRBV5-4	TRBJ2-7	TRBD2	-	CASSPTSGGAYEQYF	TGTGCCAGCAGCCCGACTAGCGGGGGTGCCTACGAGCAGTACTTC
TRBV18	TRBJ1-1	TRBD1	-	CASSPRTTGGPNTEAFF	TGTGCCAGCTCACCCAGAACCACAGGGGGCCCTAACACTGAAGCTTTCTTT
TRBV19	TRBJ2-3	TRBD2	-	CASSIGTSGGTDTQYF	TGTGCCAGTAGTATAGGGACTAGCGGGGGGACAGATACGCAGTATTTT
TRBV7-9	TRBJ1-2	TRBD1	-	CASSLDGTGSRGYTF	TGTGCCAGCAGCTTAGATGGGACAGGGAGTCGTGGCTACACCTTC
TRBV6-1	TRBJ2-7	-	-	CASSELQPYEQYF	TGTGCCAGCAGTGAATTACAGCCCTACGAGCAGTACTTC
TRBV18	TRBJ2-3	-	-	CASSPAQSTDTQYF	TGTGCCAGCTCACCGGCCCAGAGCACAGATACGCAGTATTTT
TRBV7-9	TRBJ2-5	-	few	CASSPAGYQETQYF	TGTGCCAGCAGCCCTGCCGGGTACCAAGAGACCCAGTACTTC
TRBV7-2	TRBJ2-5	-	-	CASSAGTFQETQYF	TGTGCCAGCAGCGCCGGGACTTTCCAAGAGACCCAGTACTTC
TRBV9	TRBJ2-3	TRBD2	-	CASSGHLSGGKRDTQYF	TGTGCCAGCAGCGGACATTTAAGCGGGGGGAAGAGAGATACGCAGTATTTT
TRBV5-1	TRBJ2-1	-	-	CASSLRVGYNEQFF	TGCGCCAGCAGCTTGCGGGTGGGTTACAATGAGCAGTTCTTC
TRBV9	TRBJ2-1	TRBD2	-	CASSPRNLLAASNEQFF	TGTGCCAGCAGCCCACGAAACCTTCTAGCGGCTTCCAATGAGCAGTTCTTC
TRBV5-1	TRBJ1-5	TRBD1	-	CASSSGQGNQPQHF	TGCGCCAGCAGCTCGGGACAGGGGAATCAGCCCCAGCATTTT
TRBV10-1	TRBJ2-3	-	-	CASGIGTLHGDTQYF	TGCGCCAGCGGAATCGGGACTCTCCACGGAGATACGCAGTATTTT
TRBV11-2	TRBJ1-1	-	-	CASSLDYRFTNTEAFF	TGTGCCAGCAGCTTAGACTACAGGTTCACGAACACTGAAGCTTTCTTT
TRBV27	TRBJ2-3	TRBD1	-	CASSTVDRSTDTQYF	TGTGCCAGCAGCACCGTGGACAGGAGCACAGATACGCAGTATTTT
TRBV24-1	TRBJ2-6	TRBD2	once	CATSDPRGGRSGANVLTF	TGTGCCACCAGTGACCCCCGCGGGGGACGCTCTGGGGCCAACGTCCTGACTTTC
TRBV19	TRBJ1-2	-	-	CASSIAQGGYGYTF	TGTGCCAGTAGTATAGCTCAGGGTGGCTATGGCTACACCTTC
TRBV6-5	TRBJ2-2	-	-	CASSPGTPNTGELFF	TGTGCCAGCAGTCCTGGGACACCTAACACCGGGGAGCTGTTTTTT
TRBV4-1	TRBJ2-2	TRBD1	-	CASSHRQGSSNTGELFF	TGCGCCAGCAGCCATAGACAGGGGAGTTCGAACACCGGGGAGCTGTTTTTT
TRBV5-1	TRBJ2-5	TRBD1	-	CASSRPGTAQETQYF	TGCGCCAGCAGCCGCCCCGGGACAGCCCAGGAGACCCAGTACTTC
TRBV10-3	TRBJ1-3	-	-	CAIKAADTIYF	TGTGCCATCAAAGCGGCGGACACCATATATTTT
TRBV30	TRBJ1-1	-	once	CAWRIVGGNTEAFF	TGTGCCTGGAGGATCGTAGGGGGGAACACTGAAGCTTTCTTT
TRBV10-3	TRBJ1-1	TRBD1	once	CASRGRDPGGTEAFF	TGTGCCTCCCGGGGCCGGGACCCAGGGGGGACTGAAGCTTTCTTT
TRBV5-1	TRBJ2-5	-	-	CASSLGLGGQKETQYF	TGCGCCAGCAGCTTGGGCTTGGGCGGACAGAAAGAGACCCAGTACTTC
TRBV6-5	TRBJ1-5	-	-	CATPGPSGSNQPQHF	TGTGCCACCCCAGGCCCATCAGGGAGCAATCAGCCCCAGCATTTT